This T cell receptor beta chain was captured by sequencing in a study of blood T cell repertoires in COVID-19. For the study at large: Samples taken during acute and convalescent COVID-19 were collected in the United States, Italy and Spain.

Germline V lookup: CDR1 LGHDT, CDR2 YNNKEL (reference sequence). V was clipped by 6 bases and J by 5 bases, with 18 bases between them. This CDR3 region has 15 residues. Per the authors' pipeline: Reference gene primer amplification gave nucleated cell count estimates. The assay was immunoSEQ multiplex PCR, and TCRdb's table has in-frame clones only and misses some. Clonal size and the V and J genes are those of that table, whereas D and trimming came from the DNA. The data contain 95,000 to 150,000 clones, 80% to 90% of them singletons. Sequenced input: peripheral blood. The sequence was collected from a human donor in a cohort sampled during active COVID-19. The rearrangement uses TRBV3-1 (or the pseudogene TRBV3-2) and TRBJ2-3; tentatively, D is TRBD2 (6 bases). The CDR3 region has the DNA TGTGCCAGCAGGCTACGGGGGTCCCCAGGAGATACGCAGTATTTT. This encodes CASRLRGSPGDTQYF.